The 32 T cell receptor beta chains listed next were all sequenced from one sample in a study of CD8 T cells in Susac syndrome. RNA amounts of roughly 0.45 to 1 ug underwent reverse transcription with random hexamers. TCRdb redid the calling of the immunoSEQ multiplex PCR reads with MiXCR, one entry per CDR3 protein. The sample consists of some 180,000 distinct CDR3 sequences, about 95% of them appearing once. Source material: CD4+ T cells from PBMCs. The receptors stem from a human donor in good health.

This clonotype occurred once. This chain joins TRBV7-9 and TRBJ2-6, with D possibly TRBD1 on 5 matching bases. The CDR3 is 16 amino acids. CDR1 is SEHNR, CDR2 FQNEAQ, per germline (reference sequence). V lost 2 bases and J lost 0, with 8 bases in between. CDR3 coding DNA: TGTGCCAGCAGCTTAAGGGGATACTCTGGGGCCAACGTCCTGACTTTC. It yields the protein CASSLRGYSGANVLTF. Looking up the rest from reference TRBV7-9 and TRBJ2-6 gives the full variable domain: DTGVSQNPRHKITKRGQNVTFRCDPISEHNRLYWYRQTLGQGPEFLTYFQNEAQLEKSRLLSDRFSAERPKGSFSTLEIQRTEQGDSAMYLCASSLRGYSGANVLTFGAGSRLTVL.

The CDR3 here is CASSLQGLTVVGANVLTF. CDR3 DNA: TGTGCCAGCAGCCTTCAGGGACTCACGGTGGTAGGGGCCAACGTCCTGACTTTC. The gene calls are TRBV7-3 and TRBJ2-6; D might be TRBD2 (6 bases). The germline gives CDR1 SGHTA, CDR2 FQGTGA. V was trimmed by 5 bases and J by 4 bases, leaving 21 bases between them. The CDR3 is 18 amino acids.

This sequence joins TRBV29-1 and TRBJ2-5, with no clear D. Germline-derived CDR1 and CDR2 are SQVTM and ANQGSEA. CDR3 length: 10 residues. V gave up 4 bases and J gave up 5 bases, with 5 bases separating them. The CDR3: CSVGDETQYF. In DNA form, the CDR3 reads TGCAGCGTTGGGGATGAGACCCAGTACTTC.

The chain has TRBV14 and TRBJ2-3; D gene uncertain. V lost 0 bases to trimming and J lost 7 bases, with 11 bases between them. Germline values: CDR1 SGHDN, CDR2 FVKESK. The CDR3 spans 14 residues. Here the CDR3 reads CASSQDLVRHTQYF. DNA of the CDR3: TGTGCCAGCAGCCAAGATCTGGTTCGCCATACGCAGTATTTT. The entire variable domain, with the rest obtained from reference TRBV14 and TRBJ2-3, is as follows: EAGVTQFPSHSVIEKGQTVTLRCDPISGHDNLYWYRRVMGKEIKFLLHFVKESKQDESGMPNNRFLAERTGGTYSTLKVQPAELEDSGVYFCASSQDLVRHTQYFGPGTRLTVL.

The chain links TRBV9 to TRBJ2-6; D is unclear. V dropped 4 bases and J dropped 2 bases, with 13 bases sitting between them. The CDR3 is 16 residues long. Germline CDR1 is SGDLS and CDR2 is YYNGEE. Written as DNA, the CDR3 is TGTGCCAGCAGCCCCCGGGCAGGAACTGGGGCCAACGTCCTGACTTTC. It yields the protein CASSPRAGTGANVLTF.

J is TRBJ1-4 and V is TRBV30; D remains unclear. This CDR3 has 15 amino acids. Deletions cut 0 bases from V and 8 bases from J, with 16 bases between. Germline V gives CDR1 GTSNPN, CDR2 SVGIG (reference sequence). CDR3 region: CAWSVPGRGGEKLFF. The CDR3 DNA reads TGTGCCTGGAGTGTACCGGGCCGCGGTGGGGAAAAACTGTTTTTT.

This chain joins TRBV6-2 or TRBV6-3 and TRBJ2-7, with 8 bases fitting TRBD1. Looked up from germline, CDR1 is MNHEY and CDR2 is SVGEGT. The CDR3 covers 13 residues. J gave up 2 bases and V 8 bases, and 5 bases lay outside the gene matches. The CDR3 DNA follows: TGTGCCAGCTCGACAGGGGAGGCCTACGAGCAGTACTTC. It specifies CASSTGEAYEQYF.

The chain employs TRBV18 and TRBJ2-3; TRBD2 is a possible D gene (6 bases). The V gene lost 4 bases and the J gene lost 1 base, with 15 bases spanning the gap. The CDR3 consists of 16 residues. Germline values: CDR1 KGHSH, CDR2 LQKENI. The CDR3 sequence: CASSRLGGTGTDTQYF. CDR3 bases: TGTGCCAGCTCACGGTTGGGCGGGACGGGCACAGATACGCAGTATTTT.

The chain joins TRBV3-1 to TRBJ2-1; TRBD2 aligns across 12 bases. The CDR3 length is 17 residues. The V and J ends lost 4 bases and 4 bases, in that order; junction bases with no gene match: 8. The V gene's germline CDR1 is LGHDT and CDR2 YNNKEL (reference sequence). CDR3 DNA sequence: TGTGCCAGCAGCCCCAACATGGGGACTAGCGGGTACAATGAGCAGTTCTTC. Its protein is CASSPNMGTSGYNEQFF.

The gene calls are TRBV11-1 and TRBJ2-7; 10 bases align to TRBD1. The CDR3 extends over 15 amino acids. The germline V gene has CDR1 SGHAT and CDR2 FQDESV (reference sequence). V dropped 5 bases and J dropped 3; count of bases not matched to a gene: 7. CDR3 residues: CASSPGWDRGYEQYF. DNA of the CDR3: TGTGCCAGCAGCCCGGGCTGGGACAGGGGCTACGAGCAGTACTTC.

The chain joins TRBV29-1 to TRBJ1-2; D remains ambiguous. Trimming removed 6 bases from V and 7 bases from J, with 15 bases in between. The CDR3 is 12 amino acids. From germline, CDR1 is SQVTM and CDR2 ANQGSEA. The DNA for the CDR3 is TGCAGCGTAGGATGGGCCAAGGTTGGCTACACCTTC. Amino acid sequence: CSVGWAKVGYTF.

CDR3 loop: CSARAGLAGSYNEQFF. The CDR3 DNA reads as TGCAGTGCTAGAGCTGGCCTAGCGGGGTCCTACAATGAGCAGTTCTTC. The rearrangement joins TRBV20-1 to TRBJ2-1; 9 bases fit TRBD2. The V gene end was trimmed by 1 base and the J gene end by 1 base; junction bases not matched to a gene: 5. Germline loops: CDR1 DFQATT, CDR2 SNEGSKA (reference sequence). This CDR3 comprises 16 residues.

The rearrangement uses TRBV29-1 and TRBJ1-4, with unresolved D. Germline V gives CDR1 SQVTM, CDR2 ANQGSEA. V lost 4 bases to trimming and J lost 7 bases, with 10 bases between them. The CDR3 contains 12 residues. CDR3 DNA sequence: TGCAGCGTTGGCGGAACGGTTGAAAAACTGTTTTTT. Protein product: CSVGGTVEKLFF.

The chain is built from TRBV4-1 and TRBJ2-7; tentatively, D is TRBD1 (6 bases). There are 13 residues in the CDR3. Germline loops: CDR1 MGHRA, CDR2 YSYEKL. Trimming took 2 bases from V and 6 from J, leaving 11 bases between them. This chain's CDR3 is CASSQTGSSEQYF. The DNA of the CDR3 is TGCGCCAGCAGCCAAACAGGGTCTTCCGAGCAGTACTTC.

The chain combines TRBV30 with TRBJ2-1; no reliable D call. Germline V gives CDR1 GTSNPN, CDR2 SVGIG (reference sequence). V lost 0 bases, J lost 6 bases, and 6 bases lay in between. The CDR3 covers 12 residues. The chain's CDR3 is CAWSVGINEQFF. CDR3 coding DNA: TGTGCCTGGAGTGTAGGAATCAATGAGCAGTTCTTC. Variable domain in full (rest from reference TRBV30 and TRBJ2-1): SQTIHQWPATLVQPVGSPLSLECTVEGTSNPNLYWYRQAAGRGLQLLFYSVGIGQISSEVPQNLSASRPQDRQFILSSKKLLLSDSGFYLCAWSVGINEQFFGPGTRLTVL.

The CDR3 nucleotides are TGCAGCGTTGCCGCCAGGGGGGCGTTTGAGTACACCGGGGAGCTGTTTTTT. Protein: CSVAARGAFEYTGELFF. The chain has TRBV29-1 and TRBJ2-2; D might be TRBD1 (7 bases). Trimming removed 4 bases at V and 3 bases at J, with 21 bases between. Germline loops: CDR1 SQVTM, CDR2 ANQGSEA. This CDR3 has 17 amino acids.

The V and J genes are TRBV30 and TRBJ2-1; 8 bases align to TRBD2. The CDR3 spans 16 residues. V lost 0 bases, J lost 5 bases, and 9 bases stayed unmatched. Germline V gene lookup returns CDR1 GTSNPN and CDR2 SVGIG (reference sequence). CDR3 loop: CAWSVTSGGPDNEQFF. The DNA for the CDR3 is TGTGCCTGGAGTGTAACTAGCGGTGGACCTGACAATGAGCAGTTCTTC.

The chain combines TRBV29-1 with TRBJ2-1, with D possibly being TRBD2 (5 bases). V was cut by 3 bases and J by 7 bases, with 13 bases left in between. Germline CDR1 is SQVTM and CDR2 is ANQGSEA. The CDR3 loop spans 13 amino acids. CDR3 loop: CSVDMSRVNEQFF. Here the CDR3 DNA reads TGCAGCGTTGATATGTCGAGGGTAAATGAGCAGTTCTTC.

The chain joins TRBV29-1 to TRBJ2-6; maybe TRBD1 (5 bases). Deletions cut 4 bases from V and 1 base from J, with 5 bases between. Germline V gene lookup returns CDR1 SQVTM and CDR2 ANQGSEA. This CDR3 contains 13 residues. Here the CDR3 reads CSVAGSGANVLTF. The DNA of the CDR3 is TGCAGCGTTGCAGGGTCTGGGGCCAACGTCCTGACTTTC. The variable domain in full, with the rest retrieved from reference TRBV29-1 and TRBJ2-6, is SAVISQKPSRDICQRGTSLTIQCQVDSQVTMMFWYRQQPGQSLTLIATANQGSEATYESGFVIDKFPISRPNLTFSTLTVSNMSPEDSSIYLCSVAGSGANVLTFGAGSRLTVL.

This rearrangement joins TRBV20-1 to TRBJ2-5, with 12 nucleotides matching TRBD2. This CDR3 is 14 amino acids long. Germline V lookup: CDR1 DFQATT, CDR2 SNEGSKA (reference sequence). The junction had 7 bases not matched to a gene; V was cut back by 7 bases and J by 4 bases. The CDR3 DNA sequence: TGCAGTGGGAGACTAGCGGGAGTTCGAGAGACCCAGTACTTC. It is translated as CSGRLAGVRETQYF.

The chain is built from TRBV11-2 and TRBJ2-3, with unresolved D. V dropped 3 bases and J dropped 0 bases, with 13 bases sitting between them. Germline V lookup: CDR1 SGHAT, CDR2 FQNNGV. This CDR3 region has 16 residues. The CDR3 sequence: CASSFTLSASTDTQYF. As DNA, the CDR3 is TGTGCCAGCAGCTTCACCCTAAGCGCCAGCACAGATACGCAGTATTTT.

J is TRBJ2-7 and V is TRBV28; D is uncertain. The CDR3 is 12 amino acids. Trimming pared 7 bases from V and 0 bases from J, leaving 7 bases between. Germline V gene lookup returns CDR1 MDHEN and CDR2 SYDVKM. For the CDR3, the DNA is TGTGCCAGCAAGGGCCTCTCCTACGAGCAGTACTTC. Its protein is CASKGLSYEQYF.

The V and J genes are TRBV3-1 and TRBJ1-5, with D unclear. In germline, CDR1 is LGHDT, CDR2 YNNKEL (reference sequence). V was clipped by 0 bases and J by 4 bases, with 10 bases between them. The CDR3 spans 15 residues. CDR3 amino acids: CASSQDWVGNQPQHF. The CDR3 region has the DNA TGTGCCAGCAGCCAAGATTGGGTAGGTAATCAGCCCCAGCATTTT.

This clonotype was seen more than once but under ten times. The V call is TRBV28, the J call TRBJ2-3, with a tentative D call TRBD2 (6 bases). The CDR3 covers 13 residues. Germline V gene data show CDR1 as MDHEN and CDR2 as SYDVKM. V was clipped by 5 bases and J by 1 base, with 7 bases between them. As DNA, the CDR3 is TGTGCCAGCAGTCCGGGGGGCACAGATACGCAGTATTTT. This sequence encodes CASSPGGTDTQYF.

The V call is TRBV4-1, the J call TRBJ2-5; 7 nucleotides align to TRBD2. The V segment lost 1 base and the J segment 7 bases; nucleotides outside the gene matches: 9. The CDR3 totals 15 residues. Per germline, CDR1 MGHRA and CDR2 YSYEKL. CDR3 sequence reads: CASSQGVGGGGTQYF. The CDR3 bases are TGCGCCAGCAGCCAAGGGGTTGGCGGCGGGGGGACCCAGTACTTC.

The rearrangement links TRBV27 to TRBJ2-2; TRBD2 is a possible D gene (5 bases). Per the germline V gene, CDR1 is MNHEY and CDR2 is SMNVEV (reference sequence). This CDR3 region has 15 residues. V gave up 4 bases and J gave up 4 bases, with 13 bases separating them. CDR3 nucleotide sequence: TGTGCCAGCAGTTCAGAGAGGGCAAGCACCGGGGAGCTGTTTTTT. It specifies CASSSERASTGELFF.

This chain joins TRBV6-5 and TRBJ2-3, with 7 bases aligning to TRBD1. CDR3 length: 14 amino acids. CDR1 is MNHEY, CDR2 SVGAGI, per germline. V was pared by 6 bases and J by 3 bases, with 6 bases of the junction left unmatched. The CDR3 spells CASRTGFATDTQYF. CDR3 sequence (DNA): TGTGCCAGCAGGACAGGGTTTGCGACAGATACGCAGTATTTT.

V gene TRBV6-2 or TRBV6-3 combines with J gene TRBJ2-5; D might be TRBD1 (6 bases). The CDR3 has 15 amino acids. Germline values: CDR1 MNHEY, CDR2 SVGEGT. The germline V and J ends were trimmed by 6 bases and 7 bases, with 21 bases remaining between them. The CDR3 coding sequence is TGTGCCAGCAGAACGACAGGAGACCAGCAACGGACCCAGTACTTC. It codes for CASRTTGDQQRTQYF.

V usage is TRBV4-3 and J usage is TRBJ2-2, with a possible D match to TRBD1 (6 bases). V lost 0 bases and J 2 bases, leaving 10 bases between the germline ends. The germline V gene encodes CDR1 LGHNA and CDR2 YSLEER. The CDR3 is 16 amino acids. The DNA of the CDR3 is TGCGCCAGCAGCCAAGATGTCGGGACAAACACCGGGGAGCTGTTTTTT. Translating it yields CASSQDVGTNTGELFF.

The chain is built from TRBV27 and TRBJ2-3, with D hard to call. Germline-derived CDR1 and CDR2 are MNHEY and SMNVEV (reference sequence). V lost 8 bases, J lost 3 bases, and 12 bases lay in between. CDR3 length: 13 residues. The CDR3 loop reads CASGSTYTDTQYF. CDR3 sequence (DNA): TGTGCCAGCGGATCGACCTATACAGATACGCAGTATTTT.

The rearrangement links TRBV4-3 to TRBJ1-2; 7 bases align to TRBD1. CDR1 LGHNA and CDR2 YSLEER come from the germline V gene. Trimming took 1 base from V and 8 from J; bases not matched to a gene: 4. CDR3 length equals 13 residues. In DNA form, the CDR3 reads TGCGCCAGCAGCCAAGCGACAGGGTTGGGCTACACCTTC. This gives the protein CASSQATGLGYTF.

CDR3 region: CASSFSDQQYF. The CDR3 DNA sequence: TGTGCCAGCAGTTTCTCCGACCAGCAGTACTTC. The rearrangement links TRBV12-3 or TRBV12-4 to TRBJ2-7; unclear D gene. This CDR3 contains 11 residues. V was shortened by 3 bases and J by 8 bases, with 8 bases between the two germline ends.